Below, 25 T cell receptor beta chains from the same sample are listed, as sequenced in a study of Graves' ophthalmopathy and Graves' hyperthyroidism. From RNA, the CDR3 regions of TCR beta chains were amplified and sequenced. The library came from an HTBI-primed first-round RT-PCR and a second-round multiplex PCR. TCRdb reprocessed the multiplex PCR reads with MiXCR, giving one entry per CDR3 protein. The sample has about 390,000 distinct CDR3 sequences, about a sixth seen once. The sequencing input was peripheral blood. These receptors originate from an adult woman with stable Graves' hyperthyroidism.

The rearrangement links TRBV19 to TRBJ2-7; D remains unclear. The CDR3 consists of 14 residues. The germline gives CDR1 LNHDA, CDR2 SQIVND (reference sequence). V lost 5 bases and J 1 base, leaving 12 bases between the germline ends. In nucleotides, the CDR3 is TGTGCCAGTAGTTCCAACACCGGGTCCTACGAGCAGTACTTC. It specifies CASSSNTGSYEQYF.

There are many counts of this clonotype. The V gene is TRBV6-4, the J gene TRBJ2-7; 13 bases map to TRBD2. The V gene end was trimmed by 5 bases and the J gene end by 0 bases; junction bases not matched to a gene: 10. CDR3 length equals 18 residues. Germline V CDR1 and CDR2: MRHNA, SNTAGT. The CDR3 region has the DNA TGTGCCAGCAGTCATCATTGGACTAGCGGGGGAAGCTCCTACGAGCAGTACTTC. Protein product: CASSHHWTSGGSSYEQYF.

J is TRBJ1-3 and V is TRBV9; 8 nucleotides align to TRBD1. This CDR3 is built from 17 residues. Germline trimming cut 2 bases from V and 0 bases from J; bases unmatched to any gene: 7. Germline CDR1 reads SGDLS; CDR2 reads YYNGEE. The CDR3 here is CASSVDRARSSGNTIYF. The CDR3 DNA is TGTGCCAGCAGCGTGGACAGGGCTCGAAGCTCTGGAAACACCATATATTTT.

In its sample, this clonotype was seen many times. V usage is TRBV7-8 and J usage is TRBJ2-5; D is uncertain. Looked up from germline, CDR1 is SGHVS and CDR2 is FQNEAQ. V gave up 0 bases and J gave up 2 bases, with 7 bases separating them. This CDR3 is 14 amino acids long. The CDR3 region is CASSLAFGQETQYF. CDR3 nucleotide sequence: TGTGCCAGCAGCTTAGCGTTCGGTCAAGAGACCCAGTACTTC.

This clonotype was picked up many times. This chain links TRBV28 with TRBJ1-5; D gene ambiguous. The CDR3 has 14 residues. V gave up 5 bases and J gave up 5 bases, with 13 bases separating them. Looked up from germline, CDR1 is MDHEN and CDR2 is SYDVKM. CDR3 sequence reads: CASSNLVGDQPQHF. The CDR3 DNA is TGTGCCAGCAGTAATTTGGTTGGGGATCAGCCCCAGCATTTT.

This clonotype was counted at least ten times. The chain's CDR3 is CASMGGHEQYF. For the CDR3, the DNA is TGTGCCAGCATGGGGGGGCACGAGCAGTACTTC. The chain joins TRBV27 to TRBJ2-7; D perhaps matches TRBD2 (7 bases). V shed 7 bases and J shed 5 bases, with 9 bases lying between them. The CDR3 runs to 11 residues. The germline V gene encodes CDR1 MNHEY and CDR2 SMNVEV (reference sequence).

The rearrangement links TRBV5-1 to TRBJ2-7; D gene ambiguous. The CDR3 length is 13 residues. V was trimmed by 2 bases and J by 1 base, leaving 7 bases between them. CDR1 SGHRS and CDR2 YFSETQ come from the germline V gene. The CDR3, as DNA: TGCGCCAGCAGCTTCACGCGGTCCTACGAGCAGTACTTC. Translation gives CASSFTRSYEQYF. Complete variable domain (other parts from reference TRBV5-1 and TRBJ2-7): KAGVTQTPRYLIKTRGQQVTLSCSPISGHRSVSWYQQTPGQGLQFLFEYFSETQRNKGNFPGRFSGRQFSNSRSEMNVSTLELGDSALYLCASSFTRSYEQYFGPGTRLTVT.

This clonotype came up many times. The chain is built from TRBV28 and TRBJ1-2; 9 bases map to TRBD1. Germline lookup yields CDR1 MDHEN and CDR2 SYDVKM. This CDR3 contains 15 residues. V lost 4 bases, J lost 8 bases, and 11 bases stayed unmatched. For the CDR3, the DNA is TGTGCCAGCAGTTCCCGAAACTACAGGGGGCAAGGCTACACCTTC. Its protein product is CASSSRNYRGQGYTF.

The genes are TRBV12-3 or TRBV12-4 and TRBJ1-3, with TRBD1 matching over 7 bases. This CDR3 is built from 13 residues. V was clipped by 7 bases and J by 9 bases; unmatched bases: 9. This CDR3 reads CASKFNRGGTIYF. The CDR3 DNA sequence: TGTGCCAGCAAGTTTAACAGGGGAGGCACCATATATTTT.

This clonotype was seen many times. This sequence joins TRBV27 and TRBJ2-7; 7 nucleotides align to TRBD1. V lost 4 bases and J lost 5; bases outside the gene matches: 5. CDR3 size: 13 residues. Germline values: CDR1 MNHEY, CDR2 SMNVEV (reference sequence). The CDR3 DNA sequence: TGTGCCAGCAGTTCGACAGGGACCCACGAGCAGTACTTC. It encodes CASSSTGTHEQYF.

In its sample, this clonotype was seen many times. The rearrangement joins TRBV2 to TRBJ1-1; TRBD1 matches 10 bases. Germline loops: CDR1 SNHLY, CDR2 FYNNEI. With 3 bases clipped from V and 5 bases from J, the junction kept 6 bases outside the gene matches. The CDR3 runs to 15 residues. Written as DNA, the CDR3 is TGTGCCAGCAGTGAGATGGACAGGGGGGGGACTGAAGCTTTCTTT. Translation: CASSEMDRGGTEAFF.

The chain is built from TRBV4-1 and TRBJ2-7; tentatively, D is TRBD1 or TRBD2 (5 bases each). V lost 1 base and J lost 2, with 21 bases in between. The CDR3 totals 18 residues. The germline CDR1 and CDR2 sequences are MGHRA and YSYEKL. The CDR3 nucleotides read TGCGCCAGCAGCCAAGCATCCTTCATCGGGACGTACCCCTACGAGCAGTACTTC. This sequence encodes CASSQASFIGTYPYEQYF.

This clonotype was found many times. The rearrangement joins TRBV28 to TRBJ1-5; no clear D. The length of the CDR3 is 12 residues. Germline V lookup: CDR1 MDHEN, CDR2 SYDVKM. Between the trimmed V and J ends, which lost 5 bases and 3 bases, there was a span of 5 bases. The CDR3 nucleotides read TGTGCCAGCAGTCTGGCCAATCAGCCCCAGCATTTT. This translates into CASSLANQPQHF.

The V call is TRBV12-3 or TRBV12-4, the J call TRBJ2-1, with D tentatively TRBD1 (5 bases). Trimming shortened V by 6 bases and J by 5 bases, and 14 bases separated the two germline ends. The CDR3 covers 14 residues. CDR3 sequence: CASRVRQGHNEQFF. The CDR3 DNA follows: TGTGCCAGCAGAGTAAGGCAGGGCCACAATGAGCAGTTCTTC.

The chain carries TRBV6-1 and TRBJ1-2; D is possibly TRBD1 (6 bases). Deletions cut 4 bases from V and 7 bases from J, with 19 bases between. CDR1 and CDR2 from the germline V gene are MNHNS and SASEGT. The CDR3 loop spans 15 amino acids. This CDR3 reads CASSVGGQGRIGYTF. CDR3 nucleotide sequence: TGTGCCAGCAGTGTTGGGGGGCAGGGGAGAATTGGCTACACCTTC.

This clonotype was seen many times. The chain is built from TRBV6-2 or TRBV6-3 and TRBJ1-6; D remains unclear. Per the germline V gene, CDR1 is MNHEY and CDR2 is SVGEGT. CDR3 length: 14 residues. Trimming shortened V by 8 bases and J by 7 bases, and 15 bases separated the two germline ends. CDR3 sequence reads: CASAATRPNSPLHF. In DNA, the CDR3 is TGTGCCAGCGCCGCGACAAGGCCGAATTCACCCCTCCACTTT.

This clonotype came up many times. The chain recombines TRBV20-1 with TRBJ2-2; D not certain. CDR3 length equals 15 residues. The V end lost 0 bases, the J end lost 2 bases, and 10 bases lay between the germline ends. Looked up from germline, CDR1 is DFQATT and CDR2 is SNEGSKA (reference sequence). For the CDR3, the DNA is TGCAGTGCTAGAGATCAGGCGGCTAACACCGGGGAGCTGTTTTTT. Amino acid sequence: CSARDQAANTGELFF.

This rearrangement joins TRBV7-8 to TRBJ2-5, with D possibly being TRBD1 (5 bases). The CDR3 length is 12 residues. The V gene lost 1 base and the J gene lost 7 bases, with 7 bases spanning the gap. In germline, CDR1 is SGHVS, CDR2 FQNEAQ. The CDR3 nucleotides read TGTGCCAGCAGCTTAGTCCAGGGGACCCAGTACTTC. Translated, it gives CASSLVQGTQYF.

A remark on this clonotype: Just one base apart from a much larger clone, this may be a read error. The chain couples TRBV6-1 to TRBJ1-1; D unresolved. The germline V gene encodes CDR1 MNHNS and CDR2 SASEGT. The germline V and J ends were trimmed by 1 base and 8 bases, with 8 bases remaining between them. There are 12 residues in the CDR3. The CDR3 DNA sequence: TGTGCCAGCAGTGAAGGACCCAGCGAAGCTTTCTTT. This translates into CASSEGPSEAFF.

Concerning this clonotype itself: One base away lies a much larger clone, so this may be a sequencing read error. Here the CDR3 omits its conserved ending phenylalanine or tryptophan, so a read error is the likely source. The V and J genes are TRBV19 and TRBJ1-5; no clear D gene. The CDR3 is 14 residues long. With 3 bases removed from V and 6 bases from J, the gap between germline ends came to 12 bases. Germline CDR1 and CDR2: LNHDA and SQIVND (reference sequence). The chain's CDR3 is CASSIQVDGQPQHY. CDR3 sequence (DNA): TGTGCCAGTAGTATCCAGGTGGACGGTCAGCCCCAGCATTAT.

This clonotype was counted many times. The CDR3, as DNA: TGTGCCAGCAGACGGATTAGGAGCTCCTACGAGCAGTACTTC. Protein: CASRRIRSSYEQYF. The chain employs TRBV27 and TRBJ2-7; D unclear. The CDR3 extends over 14 amino acids. Germline values: CDR1 MNHEY, CDR2 SMNVEV (reference sequence). Trimming removed 6 bases from V and 0 bases from J, with 12 bases in between.

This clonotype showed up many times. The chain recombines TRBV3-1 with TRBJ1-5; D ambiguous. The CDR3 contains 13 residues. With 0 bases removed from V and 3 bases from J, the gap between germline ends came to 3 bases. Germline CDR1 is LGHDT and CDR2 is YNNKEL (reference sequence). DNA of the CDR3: TGTGCCAGCAGCCAAGATACCAATCAGCCCCAGCATTTT. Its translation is CASSQDTNQPQHF.

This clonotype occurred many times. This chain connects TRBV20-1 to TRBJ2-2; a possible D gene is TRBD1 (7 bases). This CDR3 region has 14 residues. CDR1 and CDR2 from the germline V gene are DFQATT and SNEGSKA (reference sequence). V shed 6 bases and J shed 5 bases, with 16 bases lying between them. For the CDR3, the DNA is TGCAGTGCCCGACGGGCAGGGGGGACCGGGGAGCTGTTTTTT. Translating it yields CSARRAGGTGELFF.

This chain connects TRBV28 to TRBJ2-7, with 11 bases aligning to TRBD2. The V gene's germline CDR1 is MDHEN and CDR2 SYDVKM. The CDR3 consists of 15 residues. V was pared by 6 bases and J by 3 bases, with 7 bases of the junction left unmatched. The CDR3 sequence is CASRVTSGIFYEQYF. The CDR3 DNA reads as TGTGCCAGCAGGGTGACTAGCGGGATTTTCTACGAGCAGTACTTC.

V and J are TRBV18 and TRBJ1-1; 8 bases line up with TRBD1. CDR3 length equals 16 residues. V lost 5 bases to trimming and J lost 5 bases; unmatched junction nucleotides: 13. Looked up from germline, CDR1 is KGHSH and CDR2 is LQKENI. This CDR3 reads CASSYRTGQGKTEAFF. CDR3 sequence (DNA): TGTGCCAGCTCATATCGAACCGGACAGGGAAAAACTGAAGCTTTCTTT.